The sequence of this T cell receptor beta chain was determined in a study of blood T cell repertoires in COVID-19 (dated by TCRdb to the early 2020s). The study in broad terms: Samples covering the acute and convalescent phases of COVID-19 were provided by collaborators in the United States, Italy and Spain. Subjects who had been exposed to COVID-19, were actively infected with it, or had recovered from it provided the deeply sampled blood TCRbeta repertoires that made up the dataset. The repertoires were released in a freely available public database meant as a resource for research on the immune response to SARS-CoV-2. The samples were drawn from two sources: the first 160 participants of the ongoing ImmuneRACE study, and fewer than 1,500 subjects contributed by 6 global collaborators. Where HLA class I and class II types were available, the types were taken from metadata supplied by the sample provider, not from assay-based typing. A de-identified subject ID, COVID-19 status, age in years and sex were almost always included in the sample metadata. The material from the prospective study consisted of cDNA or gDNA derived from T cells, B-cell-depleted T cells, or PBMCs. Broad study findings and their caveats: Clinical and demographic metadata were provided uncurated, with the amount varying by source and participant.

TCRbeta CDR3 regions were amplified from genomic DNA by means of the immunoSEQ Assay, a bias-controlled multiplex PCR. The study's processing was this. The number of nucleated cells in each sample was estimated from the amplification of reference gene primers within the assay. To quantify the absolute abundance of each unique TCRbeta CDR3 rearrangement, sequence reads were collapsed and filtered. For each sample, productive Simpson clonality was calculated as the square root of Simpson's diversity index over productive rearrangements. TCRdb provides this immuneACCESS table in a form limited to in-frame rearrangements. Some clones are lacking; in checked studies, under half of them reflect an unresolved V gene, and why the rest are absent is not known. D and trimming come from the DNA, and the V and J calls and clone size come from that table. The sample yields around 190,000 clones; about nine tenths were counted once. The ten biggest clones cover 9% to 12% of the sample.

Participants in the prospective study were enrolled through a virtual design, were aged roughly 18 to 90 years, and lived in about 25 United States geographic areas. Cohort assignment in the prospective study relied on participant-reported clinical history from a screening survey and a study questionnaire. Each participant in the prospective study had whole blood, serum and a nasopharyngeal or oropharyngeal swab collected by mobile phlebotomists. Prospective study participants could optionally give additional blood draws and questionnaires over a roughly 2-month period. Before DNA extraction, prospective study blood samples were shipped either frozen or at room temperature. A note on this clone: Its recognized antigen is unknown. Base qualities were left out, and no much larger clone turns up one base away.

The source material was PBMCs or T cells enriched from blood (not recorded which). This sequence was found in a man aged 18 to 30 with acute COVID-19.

The CDR3 reads as follows: CASSIRATNEKLFF. In nucleotides, the sequence is TGTGCCAGCAGTATCCGGGCAACTAATGAAAAACTGTTTTTT. Recombination joined TRBV2 with TRBJ1-4; the D segment cannot be called with confidence. V was cut back by 5 bases and J by 0 bases, leaving a gap of 7 bases between them. The germline V gene sets CDR1 to SNHLY and CDR2 to FYNNEI. Counted from cysteine to phenylalanine, this CDR3 has 14 amino acids. Of the read, only the CDR3 DNA is kept; its 42 bases are in frame from base 1.